This T cell receptor beta chain was sequenced during a study of blood T cell repertoires in COVID-19 (TCRdb year 2020). Broadly, across the study: Samples from collaborators originated in the United States, Italy and Spain and spanned both the acute and convalescent phases of COVID-19. The prospective study material was composed of cDNA or gDNA derived from T cells, B-cell-depleted T cells, or PBMCs. The repertoires were released in a freely available public database intended as a resource for research on the immune response to SARS-CoV-2. Samples were obtained from the ongoing ImmuneRACE study (first 160 participants) and from 1,254 subjects provided by 6 global collaborators. Nearly every sample came with metadata listing a de-identified subject ID, COVID-19 status, age in years and sex. Deeply sampled blood TCRbeta repertoires from subjects exposed to, actively infected with, or recovered from COVID-19 were included in the dataset. HLA class I and class II types, where available, came from metadata supplied by the sample provider rather than from assay-based typing.

Each collaborating institution followed its own protocols to collect whole blood in K2EDTA tubes. For TCRbeta analysis, collaborators shipped samples in one of three forms: frozen whole blood, isolated PBMCs, or DNA extracted from either of those sample types. With respect to this clone: This clone's antigen is unknown. No base quality values were provided; no much bigger clone lies one nucleotide off.

TCRbeta CDR3 regions were amplified from genomic DNA by means of the immunoSEQ Assay, a bias-controlled multiplex PCR. Processing in the source paper ran as follows. The number of nucleated cells in each sample was estimated by amplification of reference gene primers within the assay. To quantify the absolute abundance of each unique TCRbeta CDR3 rearrangement, sequence reads were collapsed and filtered. For each sample, productive Simpson clonality was calculated as the square root of Simpson's diversity index across productive rearrangements. TCRdb limited this immuneACCESS table to in-frame rearrangements with V and J called. A share of clones is missing; checked studies link under half to unresolved V genes, and the rest is unexplained. V and J calls plus clone size are reproduced from that table; the DNA served to infer D and trimming. The sample table contains around 130,000 clones; only one count was recorded for approximately 84% of them. The ten largest clones take up 9.5% to 15% of the sample.

Overall study outcomes, separate from this receptor: The amount of clinical and demographic metadata varied by source and participant and was provided uncurated.

The sequenced sample was peripheral blood. This TCR came from a human donor in a cohort sampled during active COVID-19.

The nucleotide sequence reads TGCGCCAGCAGCATAGGGGGTCTCCAAGAGACCCAGTACTTC. This translates into CASSIGGLQETQYF. The sequence links TRBV5-1 to TRBJ2-5; a tentative D match to TRBD1 spans 6 bases. The V and J ends are trimmed by 4 bases and 1 base, leaving 11 bases between them. Including cysteine and phenylalanine, the CDR3 has 14 amino acids. Only the CDR3 part of the read is kept: 42 bases, read in frame from the first base. The germline V gene yields SGHRS for CDR1 and YFSETQ for CDR2.